This T cell receptor (beta chain) emerged from a study of T cell responses to AZD1222 COVID-19 vaccine (dated by TCRdb to the early 2020s). General notes on the study: AZD1222 recipients with second doses at about 4 weeks or about 12 weeks were pooled, because spike-specific TCR depth and breadth did not differ between schedules. TCR sequencing was performed for 230 to 250 trial participants, of whom approximately 200 were given two doses of AZD1222 and some 26 were given two doses of MenACWY control vaccine. Trial participants were enrolled by age into 18-55, 56-69 and 70-plus year subgroups, with about 150, 27 and 61 TCR-sequenced participants respectively.

CDR1 MRHNA and CDR2 SNTAGT are derived from the germline V gene. The CDR3 runs 15 amino acids, cysteine and phenylalanine included. Of the read, only the CDR3 DNA is kept; its 45 bases are in frame from base 1. From V the trimming removes 3 bases and from J it removes 6 bases, while the gene matches leave 4 bases of the junction unaccounted for. As concerns this clone: Its antigen target is currently unknown. No base quality values were provided; no much bigger clone lies one nucleotide off.

The CDR3 regions of human TCRbeta chains were subjected to immunosequencing. In the authors' own workflow: TCRs in the repertoires were compared against a reference library of SARS-CoV-2-specific TCRs that had been generated with the MIRA antigen-specificity platform. Breadth was defined as the fraction of unique TCRs that were SARS-CoV-2-associated. Depth was defined as the fraction of total T cells that were SARS-CoV-2-associated. Each spike-specific TCR was assigned to its reactive spike region and to a CD4 or CD8 class using the MIRA data. Log10-transformed breadth and depth values were compared by one-way ANOVA with Sidak's multiple comparisons tests. The table was pulled from immuneACCESS by TCRdb, which kept in-frame rearrangements only. Such tables lose some clones; where checked, under half of the loss comes from unresolved V genes, and the rest has no known cause. V, J and clone size were drawn from that table, and D and trimming were deduced from the DNA. The sample table contains 130,000 or so clones; only one count was recorded for more than 70% of them. Jointly, the top ten make up approximately 12% of the sample.

Sample time point, as interpreted from the label and publication: baseline before first vaccination. The vaccinee samples were drawn from two UK trials, COV001 and COV002, one of which was a single-blind randomized controlled phase 2/3 trial testing AZD1222 (ChAdOx1 nCoV-19) in healthy adults. For TCRbeta chain sequencing, PBMC samples were collected from trial participants at day 0 and at day 28 after the second dose. Broader findings and caveats from the paper: Because no samples from the day 14 peak response were available, repertoires could be characterized only after the peak T cell response. Participants were mostly white British and included more females than males, and it was suggested by the authors that clonal diversity may have been underestimated. The 56-69-year group was small, and its depth increase did not reach significance, likely because of low power. After two AZD1222 doses, both the breadth and the depth of spike-specific TCRs were significantly higher than at day 0 and than in MenACWY recipients. Vaccine-associated CD4 TCRs spanned the whole spike protein, with dominant responses in regions 160-218 and 743-854. Reportedly, almost half of the unique spike-specific TCRs recognized epitopes lying outside the regions that are mutated in the B.1.351 and B.1.1.7 variants. Conclusions about previously exposed vaccinees are limited, since just a handful of AZD1222 recipients were seropositive for SARS-CoV-2 at baseline.

The sequencing here drew on peripheral blood, taken on day 0 of AZD1222 vaccination. The sequence is built from TRBV6-4 and TRBJ2-1, with 11 bases aligning to TRBD1. The TCR was taken from an adult in good health. The DNA sequence is given as TGTGCCAGCAGTGAGACCGGGACAGGGGGCAATGAGCAGTTCTTC. This codes for CASSETGTGGNEQFF.